Listed here are 4 T cell receptor beta chains from one sample, sequenced in a study of T-cell reconstitution after alpha-beta-depleted transplantation in children (dated by TCRdb to about 2016). In light of the paper, this sample's treatment or condition label describes: allogeneic hematopoietic cell transplantation with graft depleted of TCRalphabeta T cells and CD19 B cells. Libraries were built with PCR. TCRdb names Illumina HiSeq 2500 as the instrument used. Molecular barcoding was employed in the preparation of TCR libraries, with unique molecular identifiers being used to normalize TCRbeta repertoire quantification. Through fastp at Q25 and MiXCR, TCRdb rebuilt clones from the public reads, retaining in-frame beta chains. One record per CDR3 amino acid sequence lists the most common genes and DNA. Recorded for this sample are about 240,000 distinct CDR3 sequences; roughly 26% of them occurred a single time. Of the sample, roughly 2.6% falls within the top ten clones.

Sequenced here: PBMCs, sampled before TCRalphabeta/CD19-depleted stem cell transplant. The origin of the receptors is a girl aged 2 to 9 with Fanconi anemia, due to receive a stem cell transplant.

The chain links TRBV29-1 to TRBJ1-2; D is uncertain. Germline-derived CDR1 and CDR2 are SQVTM and ANQGSEA. The CDR3 is 12 amino acids. V was shortened by 2 bases and J by 8 bases, with 12 bases between the two germline ends. CDR3 DNA: TGCAGCGTTGAAAAGGGAATGGGCGGCTACACCTTC. Translated: CSVEKGMGGYTF. Filled out from reference TRBV29-1 and TRBJ1-2, the complete variable domain reads SAVISQKPSRDICQRGTSLTIQCQVDSQVTMMFWYRQQPGQSLTLIATANQGSEATYESGFVIDKFPISRPNLTFSTLTVSNMSPEDSSIYLCSVEKGMGGYTFGSGTRLTVV.

This clonotype was detected many times. The rearrangement joins TRBV4-1 to TRBJ2-5; TRBD2 might be the D (6 bases). The ends were cut back, 1 base at V and 4 bases at J, with 7 bases in the middle. The CDR3 consists of 13 residues. The germline CDR1 and CDR2 sequences are MGHRA and YSYEKL. DNA of the CDR3: TGCGCCAGCAGCCAAGGACTAGGAGAGACCCAGTACTTC. Translation gives CASSQGLGETQYF.

This clonotype has a count of ten or more. This chain uses TRBV20-1 with TRBJ2-7, with TRBD2 as a possible D gene (5 bases). The CDR3 has 12 amino acids. V was clipped by 3 bases and J by 1 base, with 7 bases between them. Germline CDR1 reads DFQATT; CDR2 reads SNEGSKA (reference sequence). CDR3 residues: CSASGESYEQYF. The CDR3 bases are TGCAGTGCTAGCGGGGAGTCCTACGAGCAGTACTTC.

In this sample, this clonotype turned up many times. V and J are TRBV5-1 and TRBJ2-7, with 10 bases that match TRBD2. This CDR3 has 16 amino acids. Germline trimming cut 3 bases from V and 3 bases from J; bases unmatched to any gene: 9. The germline V gene encodes CDR1 SGHRS and CDR2 YFSETQ. The CDR3 sequence: CASSSTGLAENYEQYF. In DNA, the CDR3 is TGCGCCAGCAGCTCGACCGGACTAGCGGAAAACTACGAGCAGTACTTC.